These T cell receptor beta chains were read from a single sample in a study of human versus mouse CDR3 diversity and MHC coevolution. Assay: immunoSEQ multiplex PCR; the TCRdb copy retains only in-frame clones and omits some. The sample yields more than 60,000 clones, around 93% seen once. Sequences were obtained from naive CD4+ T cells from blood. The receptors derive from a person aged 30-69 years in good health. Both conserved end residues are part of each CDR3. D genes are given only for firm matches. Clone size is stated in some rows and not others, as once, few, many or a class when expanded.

CASSVVGHNTGELFF	TGTGCCAGCAGCGTAGTGGGACACAACACCGGGGAGCTGTTTTTT	TRBV9	NA	NA	TRBJ2-2
CASSEGPGIVVEKLFF	TGTGCCAGCAGTGAAGGCCCAGGGATCGTGGTTGAAAAACTGTTTTTT	TRBV6-1	NA	NA	TRBJ1-4
CASSQENRNEQFF	TGCGCCAGCAGCCAAGAGAACAGGAATGAGCAGTTCTTC	TRBV4-1	NA	NA	TRBJ2-1
CASSLGLNYGYTF	TGTGCCAGCAGCTTAGGGCTGAACTATGGCTACACCTTC	TRBV7-8	NA	NA	TRBJ1-2
CASRKPIGPPYEQYF	TGTGCCAGCAGGAAGCCCATTGGTCCCCCATACGAGCAGTACTTC	TRBV6-1	NA	NA	TRBJ2-7
CASSLGGTAGHEQFF	TGTGCCAGCAGCTTGGGGGGGACTGCTGGGCATGAGCAGTTCTTC	TRBV5-4	NA	NA	TRBJ2-1
CASSYWAGNEQYF	TGTGCCAGCAGTTACTGGGCAGGGAACGAGCAGTACTTC	TRBV6-5	once	NA	TRBJ2-7
CASSLLRGTSGGPNTQYF	TGTGCCAGCAGCCTCCTCCGGGGGACTAGCGGGGGCCCGAATACGCAGTATTTT	TRBV7-6	NA	TRBD2	TRBJ2-3
CASSLIGDAELFF	TGTGCCAGCAGCTTAATCGGGGATGCCGAGCTGTTTTTT	TRBV7-6	NA	NA	TRBJ2-2
CASSPKDRPYEQYF	TGTGCCAGCAGCCCTAAGGACAGACCCTACGAGCAGTACTTC	TRBV7-7	NA	NA	TRBJ2-7
CASSEASGIQETQYF	TGCGCCAGCAGCGAGGCTAGCGGGATCCAAGAGACCCAGTACTTC	TRBV5-1	once	TRBD2	TRBJ2-5
CASSQDTGELFF	TGCGCCAGCAGCCAGGACACCGGGGAGCTGTTTTTT	TRBV5-1	NA	NA	TRBJ2-2
CASSLTNEKLFF	TGTGCCAGCTCCCTGACTAATGAAAAACTGTTTTTT	TRBV18	NA	NA	TRBJ1-4
CASARTGGAHGETQYF	TGTGCCAGCGCAAGAACAGGGGGCGCACATGGAGAGACCCAGTACTTC	TRBV19	NA	TRBD1	TRBJ2-5
CASSPGGYEQYF	TGTGCCAGCTCCCCCGGGGGTTACGAGCAGTACTTC	TRBV18	NA	NA	TRBJ2-7
CASSPQLGVSPLHF	TGTGCCAGCAGCCCACAGCTCGGGGTTTCACCCCTCCACTTT	TRBV27	NA	NA	TRBJ1-6
CVRSLALKDRGSPLHF	TGTGTCAGAAGCTTAGCGCTCAAGGACAGGGGTTCACCCCTCCACTTT	TRBV7-5	NA	NA	TRBJ1-6